This TCR beta chain was documented in a study of blood T cells in healthy people across ages. Study-wide results and caveats: Donor CMV status was unknown, possibly confounding expanded clonotype changes. The study found more naive CD4+ cells and higher diversity in long-lived than aged donors.

Turning to this clonotype: What it recognizes is unknown.

Russia was home to the donors, healthy Caucasian individuals aged roughly 6 to 90. Using a J-beta primer mix together with a sample-barcoded 5' primer, a second PCR was run for roughly 7 to 12 cycles. Paired-end reads containing CDR3 totaled no fewer than 3 million for each sample. TCRdb reprocessed the 5' RACE reads with MiXCR, giving one entry per CDR3 protein. The table records about 730,000 distinct CDR3 sequences, roughly 47% of them present only once. This CDR3 comprises 14 residues. CDR1 is DFQATT and CDR2 is SNEGSKA in the germline V gene (reference sequence). Trimming removed 1 base from V and 6 bases from J, with 15 bases in between.

The chain uses TRBV20-1 and TRBJ1-1; perhaps TRBD1 as D (6 bases). Sequenced material: blood. The receptor was derived from a woman in her sixties in good health. As DNA, the CDR3 is TGCAGTGCTAGAGGTCGTACAGGGAAAGCTGAAGCTTTCTTT. Amino acids: CSARGRTGKAEAFF.